A selection of T cell receptor beta chains follows, all from one sample in a study of OX40 agonist ivuxolimab in advanced cancers. Measured with immunoSEQ multiplex PCR; TCRdb has only the in-frame clones, and not every one. The table lists nearly 20,000 clones, about four fifths of them singletons, with approximately 21% in the top ten. The sequenced sample was CD4+ or CD8+ T cells sorted from blood, obtained in a trial of the OX40 agonist ivuxolimab. The receptors come from an adult with an advanced solid tumor such as melanoma, head and neck, liver or kidney cancer. The CDR3 runs from the conserved cysteine through the conserved F or W. Fields, in order: CDR3 protein, CDR3 DNA, clone size, D gene, V gene, J gene. D genes are given only for firm matches. Rows may omit the clone size; those that give it use once, few, many or a size class.

cdr3_aa: CASTPPGDRETQYF
cdr3_nt: TGTGCCAGCACCCCCCCCGGGGACCGAGAGACCCAGTACTTC
clone_size: NA
d_call: NA
v_call: TRBV7-8
j_call: TRBJ2-5

cdr3_aa: CASSRLTNTEAFF
cdr3_nt: TGTGCCAGCAGCCGACTGACGAACACTGAAGCTTTCTTT
clone_size: NA
d_call: NA
v_call: TRBV28
j_call: TRBJ1-1

cdr3_aa: CASSFTVNTEAFF
cdr3_nt: TGTGCCAGCAGTTTTACAGTGAACACTGAAGCCTTCTTT
clone_size: NA
d_call: NA
v_call: TRBV28
j_call: TRBJ1-1

cdr3_aa: CASSDGQGSTDTQYF
cdr3_nt: TGTGCCAGCAGTGACGGGCAGGGGAGCACAGATACGCAGTATTTT
clone_size: NA
d_call: NA
v_call: TRBV6-4
j_call: TRBJ2-3

cdr3_aa: CASSVALSTEAFF
cdr3_nt: TGTGCCAGCAGCGTAGCTCTCAGCACTGAAGCTTTCTTT
clone_size: NA
d_call: NA
v_call: TRBV9
j_call: TRBJ1-1

cdr3_aa: CASIAGGEGIQYF
cdr3_nt: TGTGCCAGCATTGCGGGGGGCGAGGGCATTCAGTACTTC
clone_size: few
d_call: TRBD2
v_call: TRBV7-9
j_call: TRBJ2-4

cdr3_aa: CASRVTENSPLHF
cdr3_nt: TGTGCCAGTAGGGTAACTGAGAATTCACCCCTCCACTTT
clone_size: few
d_call: NA
v_call: TRBV19
j_call: TRBJ1-6

cdr3_aa: CASSIVRQKYEQYF
cdr3_nt: TGTGCCAGTAGTATAGTTAGACAGAAATACGAGCAGTACTTC
clone_size: NA
d_call: NA
v_call: TRBV19
j_call: TRBJ2-7

cdr3_aa: CASSSVNGNDEQFF
cdr3_nt: TGCGCCAGCAGCTCGGTCAATGGAAACGATGAGCAGTTCTTC
clone_size: NA
d_call: NA
v_call: TRBV5-1
j_call: TRBJ2-1

cdr3_aa: CASSYSPGSTEAFF
cdr3_nt: TGTGCCAGCAGTTACTCCCCAGGGAGCACTGAAGCTTTCTTT
clone_size: NA
d_call: NA
v_call: TRBV6-5
j_call: TRBJ1-1

cdr3_aa: CASSDDGGGNQPQHF
cdr3_nt: TGCGCCAGCAGTGACGACGGAGGGGGCAATCAGCCCCAGCATTTT
clone_size: once
d_call: NA
v_call: TRBV10-2
j_call: TRBJ1-5

cdr3_aa: CASSQEWDFSYNEQFF
cdr3_nt: TGCGCCAGCAGCCAAGAATGGGACTTCTCCTACAATGAGCAGTTCTTC
clone_size: NA
d_call: NA
v_call: TRBV4-3
j_call: TRBJ2-1

cdr3_aa: CASSPGQGTADTEAFF
cdr3_nt: TGTGCCAGCAGCCCCGGACAGGGGACCGCGGACACTGAAGCTTTCTTT
clone_size: NA
d_call: TRBD1
v_call: TRBV6-4
j_call: TRBJ1-1

cdr3_aa: CANIGGRYYEQYF
cdr3_nt: TGTGCCAACATAGGGGGGAGGTACTACGAGCAGTACTTC
clone_size: NA
d_call: NA
v_call: TRBV2
j_call: TRBJ2-7

cdr3_aa: CASSVGGSLSSSYEQYF
cdr3_nt: TGTGCCAGCAGCGTAGGCGGGAGCCTATCGAGCTCCTACGAGCAGTACTTC
clone_size: once
d_call: TRBD2
v_call: TRBV9
j_call: TRBJ2-7

cdr3_aa: CASSFVGETQYF
cdr3_nt: TGTGCCAGCAGCTTTGTTGGGGAGACCCAGTACTTC
clone_size: NA
d_call: NA
v_call: TRBV7-9
j_call: TRBJ2-5